This entry describes one TCR beta chain. This sample is part of a study of T cells in Graves' hyperthyroidism and ophthalmopathy. Trimming took off 7 bases at V and 3 bases at J, with 12 bases between the two ends. CDR3 length equals 14 residues. The germline CDR1 and CDR2 sequences are SGHAT and FQNNGV. The source material, RNA transcripts, was used to amplify TCR beta CDR3 regions. The TCR CDR3 was amplified in a first-round RT-PCR using the HTBI primer set. TCRdb reprocessed the multiplex PCR reads via MiXCR and lists one record per CDR3 protein. The sample records approximately 530,000 distinct CDR3 sequences, about 20% being singletons.

Input material: blood. The TCR sequence derives from a man aged 40-49 years with Graves' ophthalmopathy. This chain connects TRBV11-2 to TRBJ2-2; D remains ambiguous. The CDR3 protein is CASNIGPYTGELFF. The CDR3 bases are TGTGCCAGCAACATAGGGCCATACACCGGGGAGCTGTTTTTT.